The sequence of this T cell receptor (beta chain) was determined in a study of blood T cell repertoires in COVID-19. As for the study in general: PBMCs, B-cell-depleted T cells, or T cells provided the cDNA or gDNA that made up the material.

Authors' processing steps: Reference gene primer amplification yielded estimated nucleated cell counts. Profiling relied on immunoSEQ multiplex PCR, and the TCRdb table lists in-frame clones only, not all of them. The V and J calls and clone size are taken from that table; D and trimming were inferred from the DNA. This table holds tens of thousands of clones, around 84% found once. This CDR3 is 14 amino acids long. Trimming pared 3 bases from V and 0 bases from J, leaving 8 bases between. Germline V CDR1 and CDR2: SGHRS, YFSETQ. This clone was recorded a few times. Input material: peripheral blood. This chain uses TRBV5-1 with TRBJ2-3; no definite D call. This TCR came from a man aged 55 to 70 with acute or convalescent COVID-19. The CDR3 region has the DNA TGCGCCAGCAGCTCCCAAATTAGCACAGATACGCAGTATTTT. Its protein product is CASSSQISTDTQYF.